Following are 23 T cell receptor beta chains from one sample sequenced in a study of cytomegalovirus exposure and HLA in healthy donors (dated by TCRdb to 2017 to 2019). Library construction relied on the immunoSEQ multiplex PCR assay. For the multiplex PCR, a mixture combining 60 forward primers for TCR Vbeta segments and 13 reverse primers for TCR Jbeta segments was used. Held by TCRdb, this immuneACCESS table contains in-frame sequences only and omits some clones. Under half of the omission traces to an unresolved V gene where checked; the cause of the rest is unknown. The table for this sample shows 200,000 to 250,000 clones. The top ten constitute roughly 0.98% of the sample. The specimen sequenced was PBMCs. The source of these receptors is a woman in her 30s in good health and CMV-seropositive.

The V and J genes are TRBV29-1 and TRBJ1-1; 8 positions match TRBD1. The CDR3 contains 13 residues. The V gene's germline CDR1 is SQVTM and CDR2 ANQGSEA. The junction had 4 bases not matched to a gene; V was cut back by 1 base and J by 6 bases. CDR3 nucleotide sequence: TGCAGCGTTGAAGGGACAGGGCGGGCTGAAGCTTTCTTT. Translation: CSVEGTGRAEAFF.

The rearrangement uses TRBV6-5 and TRBJ2-1; tentatively, D is TRBD2 (5 bases). V lost 0 bases, J lost 3 bases, and 12 bases lay in between. The germline V gene encodes CDR1 MNHEY and CDR2 SVGAGI. The CDR3 is 16 amino acids. The CDR3 DNA sequence: TGTGCCAGCAGTTACTCGCCTAGCTACCTCTACAATGAGCAGTTCTTC. It specifies CASSYSPSYLYNEQFF.

V gene TRBV4-1 combines with J gene TRBJ2-5, with D possibly being TRBD2 (6 bases). The J call may be in error: the DNA end matches TRBJ2-7 better. The CDR3 loop spans 14 amino acids. Germline-derived CDR1 and CDR2 are MGHRA and YSYEKL. The CDR3 spells CASSQPGVLYEQYF. The DNA for the CDR3 is TGCGCCAGCAGCCAACCGGGGGTCCTCTACGAGCAGTACTTC.

V gene TRBV12-5 combines with J gene TRBJ2-2; D gene unclear. V lost 4 bases and J lost 3, with 6 bases in between. Germline CDR1 reads LGHNT; CDR2 reads FRNRAP. There are 13 residues in the CDR3. CDR3 loop: CASGSLYTGELFF. Written as DNA, the CDR3 is TGTGCTAGTGGTTCGTTATACACCGGGGAGCTGTTTTTT.

Points on this clone: Without the conserved terminal phenylalanine or tryptophan, this CDR3 likely stems from a read error. The CDR3 spells CASSSEGLAGVREQYL. The DNA for the CDR3 is TGTGCCAGCAGCTCCGAGGGGCTAGCGGGGGTCCGCGAGCAGTACCTC. The chain links TRBV13 to TRBJ2-7; 10 bases align to TRBD2. Per the germline V gene, CDR1 is PRHDT and CDR2 is FYEKMQ (reference sequence). With 4 bases clipped from V and 6 bases from J, the junction kept 12 bases outside the gene matches. CDR3 length: 16 amino acids.

This chain connects TRBV7-2 to TRBJ2-1; TRBD2 matches at 9 bases. This CDR3 has 14 residues. Germline V gene lookup returns CDR1 SGHTA and CDR2 FQGNSA. The V and J ends lost 5 bases and 8 bases, in that order; junction bases with no gene match: 7. Here the CDR3 DNA reads TGTGCCAGCAGCAAGACTAGCGGAGGGGATGAGCAGTTCTTC. Translation gives CASSKTSGGDEQFF. The whole variable domain, remainder taken from reference TRBV7-2 and TRBJ2-1, is GAGVSQSPSNKVTEKGKDVELRCDPISGHTALYWYRQSLGQGLEFLIYFQGNSAPDKSGLPSDRFSAERTGGSVSTLTIQRTQQEDSAVYLCASSKTSGGDEQFFGPGTRLTVL.

The chain couples TRBV7-2 to TRBJ2-7, with D maybe TRBD1 (6 bases). The CDR3 covers 14 residues. The germline V and J ends were trimmed by 5 bases and 2 bases, with 13 bases remaining between them. Germline CDR1 reads SGHTA; CDR2 reads FQGNSA. The CDR3 sequence: CASSPYDRTYEQYF. CDR3 in DNA: TGTGCCAGCAGCCCCTATGACAGGACCTACGAGCAGTACTTC.

The rearrangement joins TRBV29-1 to TRBJ1-1; D gene unclear. Germline CDR1 reads SQVTM; CDR2 reads ANQGSEA. The V end was cut by 5 bases, the J end by 0 bases, with 10 bases between. The CDR3 extends over 13 amino acids. The CDR3 region has the DNA TGCAGCGTTACGGTTTATATGAACACTGAAGCTTTCTTT. It encodes CSVTVYMNTEAFF.

The genes are TRBV28 and TRBJ2-1, with 9 bases matching TRBD2. This CDR3 region has 15 residues. V gave up 6 bases and J gave up 0 bases; unmatched junction bases: 3. Germline values: CDR1 MDHEN, CDR2 SYDVKM. Written as DNA, the CDR3 is TGTGCCAGCAGCGCGGGGGGGCGCTCCTACAATGAGCAGTTCTTC. Translating gives CASSAGGRSYNEQFF.

V usage is TRBV28 and J usage is TRBJ1-4; tentative D call: TRBD1 (6 bases). Per germline, CDR1 MDHEN and CDR2 SYDVKM. The V end lost 5 bases, the J end lost 11 bases, and 12 bases lay between the germline ends. The CDR3 spans 12 residues. CDR3 residues: CASSQPQGKLFF. As DNA, the CDR3 is TGTGCCAGCAGTCAACCACAGGGTAAACTGTTTTTT. The whole variable domain, filled in from reference TRBV28 and TRBJ1-4, reads DVKVTQSSRYLVKRTGEKVFLECVQDMDHENMFWYRQDPGLGLRLIYFSYDVKMKEKGDIPEGYSVSREKKERFSLILESASTNQTSMYLCASSQPQGKLFFGSGTQLSVL.

The rearrangement uses TRBV7-6 and TRBJ1-5; no clear D gene. The CDR3 loop spans 12 amino acids. Germline loops: CDR1 SGHVS, CDR2 FNYEAQ. Trimming pared 5 bases from V and 4 bases from J, leaving 6 bases between. The CDR3, as DNA: TGTGCCAGCAGCCACAAGAATCAGCCCCAGCATTTT. Residues: CASSHKNQPQHF.

J is TRBJ2-2 and V is TRBV7-8; the match to TRBD2 covers 9 bases. Germline CDR1 SGHVS, CDR2 FQNEAQ. J gave up 0 bases and V 2 bases, and 7 bases lay outside the gene matches. The CDR3 covers 18 residues. CDR3 residues: CASSLRRLAATNTGELFF. For the CDR3, the DNA is TGTGCCAGCAGCTTAAGGAGACTAGCGGCTACGAACACCGGGGAGCTGTTTTTT.

The chain joins TRBV7-7 to TRBJ2-5, with TRBD1 identical over 8 bases. The V segment lost 4 bases and the J segment 3 bases; nucleotides outside the gene matches: 4. Germline CDR1 reads SSHAT; CDR2 reads FNYEAQ (reference sequence). There are 14 residues in the CDR3. The CDR3, as DNA: TGTGCCAGCAGCTCTGACAGGGGAGAAGAGACCCAGTACTTC. As protein: CASSSDRGEETQYF.

The genes are TRBV5-1 and TRBJ1-5; D remains unclear. This CDR3 region has 15 residues. The germline V and J ends were trimmed by 1 base and 6 bases, with 14 bases remaining between them. The germline V gene encodes CDR1 SGHRS and CDR2 YFSETQ. The CDR3 here is CASSLSGSSGQPQHF. CDR3 bases: TGCGCCAGCAGCTTGTCTGGGAGTTCGGGTCAGCCCCAGCATTTT.

The chain joins TRBV7-2 to TRBJ2-6, with 11 bases fitting TRBD2. CDR3 size: 19 residues. V gave up 5 bases and J gave up 1 base; unmatched junction bases: 10. CDR1 SGHTA and CDR2 FQGNSA come from the germline V gene. CDR3 nucleotides: TGTGCCAGCAGCACCCGCTCACTAGCGGGAGCGTCTGGGGCCAACGTCCTGACTTTC. Translated, it gives CASSTRSLAGASGANVLTF.

The V call is TRBV30, the J call TRBJ1-1, with 7 bases fitting TRBD1. This CDR3 spans 14 amino acids. Germline assignment: CDR1 GTSNPN and CDR2 SVGIG (reference sequence). V shed 2 bases and J 2 bases; nucleotides not matched to a gene: 5. The CDR3 DNA sequence: TGTGCCTGGAGTTCAGGGGGTACTAACACTGAAGCTTTCTTT. Translation: CAWSSGGTNTEAFF.

The chain recombines TRBV7-9 with TRBJ2-7; possible D gene TRBD1, 5 bases. This CDR3 region has 14 residues. Germline V lookup: CDR1 SEHNR, CDR2 FQNEAQ (reference sequence). V lost 1 base and J 10 bases, leaving 17 bases between the germline ends. CDR3 region: CASSLGEGALRQYF. The CDR3 DNA reads as TGTGCCAGCAGCTTAGGGGAAGGGGCCCTGAGACAGTACTTC.

The chain joins TRBV2 to TRBJ1-5; 11 bases line up with TRBD1. The CDR3 is made up of 15 amino acids. With V trimmed by 7 bases and J by 6 bases, 8 bases remained unmatched. Germline values: CDR1 SNHLY, CDR2 FYNNEI. In DNA, the CDR3 is TGTGCCAGCACACCGGGACAGGGGGGTCTTCAGCCCCAGCATTTT. Protein: CASTPGQGGLQPQHF.

The chain has TRBV19 and TRBJ1-1, with TRBD1 matching over 7 bases. This CDR3 has 15 amino acids. V shed 6 bases, J shed 0 bases, and the junction held 7 bases outside the gene matches. Per the germline V gene, CDR1 is LNHDA and CDR2 is SQIVND (reference sequence). The CDR3: CASRGQDLMNTEAFF. CDR3 nucleotides: TGTGCCAGTAGAGGACAGGACCTAATGAACACTGAAGCTTTCTTT.

In DNA form, the CDR3 reads TGTGCCAGCAGTTTATGGTCACCCACTAGCGGGACTACCTACGAGCAGTACTTC. Protein: CASSLWSPTSGTTYEQYF. The chain carries TRBV28 and TRBJ2-7, with 10 positions matching TRBD2. V was clipped by 0 bases and J by 2 bases; unmatched bases: 10. The CDR3 covers 18 residues. Per the germline V gene, CDR1 is MDHEN and CDR2 is SYDVKM.

The chain employs TRBV6-1 and TRBJ2-1, with a weak D call TRBD2 (6 bases). Germline V lookup: CDR1 MNHNS, CDR2 SASEGT. Trimming pared 5 bases from V and 3 bases from J, leaving 14 bases between. The CDR3 is 15 amino acids. The CDR3 here is CASSSLRGSYNEQFF. The CDR3 bases are TGTGCCAGCAGTTCCCTCCGGGGGAGCTACAATGAGCAGTTCTTC.

The chain links TRBV7-8 to TRBJ1-2, with a possible D match to TRBD1 (5 bases). The germline CDR1 and CDR2 sequences are SGHVS and FQNEAQ. V gave up 3 bases and J gave up 8 bases, with 16 bases separating them. The CDR3 contains 14 residues. The CDR3 sequence is CASSFGDSLRGYTF. As DNA, the CDR3 is TGTGCCAGCAGCTTTGGGGACTCCTTAAGAGGCTACACCTTC. Full variable domain (rest looked up from reference TRBV7-8 and TRBJ1-2): GAGVSQSPRYKVAKRGQDVALRCDPISGHVSLFWYQQALGQGPEFLTYFQNEAQLDKSGLPSDRFFAERPEGSVSTLKIQRTQQEDSAVYLCASSFGDSLRGYTFGSGTRLTVV.

The chain couples TRBV6-5 to TRBJ1-1, with TRBD1 matching over 7 bases. The CDR3 has 15 amino acids. Trimming at V came to 2 bases and at J to 1 base, leaving 4 bases not matched to a gene. Looked up from germline, CDR1 is MNHEY and CDR2 is SVGAGI. The CDR3 bases are TGTGCCAGCAGTTACCTCAGGGGGGCGAACACTGAAGCTTTCTTT. Encoded protein: CASSYLRGANTEAFF.